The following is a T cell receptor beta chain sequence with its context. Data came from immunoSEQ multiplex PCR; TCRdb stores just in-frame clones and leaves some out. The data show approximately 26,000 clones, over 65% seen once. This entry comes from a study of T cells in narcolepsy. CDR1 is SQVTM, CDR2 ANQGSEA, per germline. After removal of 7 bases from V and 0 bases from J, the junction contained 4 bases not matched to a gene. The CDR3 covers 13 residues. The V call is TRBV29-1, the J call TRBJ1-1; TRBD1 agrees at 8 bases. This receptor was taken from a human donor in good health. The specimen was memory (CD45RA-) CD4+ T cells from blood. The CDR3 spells CSADRGLNTEAFF. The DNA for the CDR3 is TGCAGCGCAGACAGGGGCCTGAACACTGAAGCTTTCTTT.